Listed here are 4 T cell receptor beta chains from one sample, sequenced in a study of blood T cells in healthy people across ages. The use of a sample-barcoded 5' primer and a J-beta primer mix characterized a second PCR of about 6 to 12 cycles. TCRdb called the 5' RACE reads again in MiXCR, with one record for every CDR3 protein. This sample has approximately 880,000 distinct CDR3 sequences, with around 48% found just once. Sequenced material: blood. The origin of the receptors is a man aged 30-40 years in good health.

The chain carries TRBV5-1 and TRBJ2-7, with 8 positions matching TRBD1. The CDR3 is 16 amino acids. From germline, CDR1 is SGHRS and CDR2 YFSETQ. Trimming took 4 bases from V and 0 from J; bases not matched to a gene: 9. The CDR3 DNA reads as TGCGCCAGCAGCATCAGGGGGCTGGTTGACTCCTACGAGCAGTACTTC. Protein product: CASSIRGLVDSYEQYF.

V usage is TRBV18 and J usage is TRBJ2-5; weak D call: TRBD1 (8 bases). CDR3 length: 16 residues. CDR1 and CDR2 from the germline V gene are KGHSH and LQKENI. Trimming removed 2 bases at V and 11 bases at J, with 24 bases between. CDR3 in amino acids: CASSPRSTGGDNEQYF. The CDR3 coding sequence is TGTGCCAGCTCACCAAGGAGTACAGGGGGGGACAATGAGCAGTACTTC.

The chain links TRBV7-2 to TRBJ2-5, with D perhaps TRBD1 (5 bases). The CDR3 loop spans 14 amino acids. The germline V and J ends were trimmed by 4 bases and 0 bases, with 9 bases remaining between them. The V gene's germline CDR1 is SGHTA and CDR2 FQGNSA. The DNA for the CDR3 is TGTGCCAGCAGCTCCGACAGCTACCAAGAGACCCAGTACTTC. As protein: CASSSDSYQETQYF.

In this sample, this clonotype turned up a few times. This rearrangement joins TRBV12-3 or TRBV12-4 to TRBJ2-3; D perhaps matches TRBD1 (5 bases). This CDR3 spans 16 amino acids. With 4 bases removed from V and 2 bases from J, the gap between germline ends came to 16 bases. This chain's CDR3 is CASSWSDSAHTDTQYF. In nucleotides, the CDR3 is TGTGCCAGCAGTTGGAGTGACAGCGCCCACACAGATACGCAGTATTTT.